This TCR beta chain was profiled in a study of cytomegalovirus exposure and HLA in healthy donors. PCR primers comprised 60 Vbeta and 13 Jbeta primers. The repertoire was sequenced with immunoSEQ multiplex PCR; TCRdb's copy has only in-frame clones and lacks some. Among 170,000 or so clones listed, 84% were seen once. Sequenced: PBMCs. The sequence was obtained from a boy aged 2 to 10 in good health and CMV-seronegative.

The CDR3 here is CASSLALSSYNEQFF. CDR3 sequence (DNA): TGTGCCAGCAGCCTAGCGTTGAGCTCCTACAATGAGCAGTTCTTC. The rearrangement joins TRBV2 to TRBJ2-1, with a weak D call TRBD2 (6 bases). CDR1 is SNHLY and CDR2 is FYNNEI in the germline V gene. This CDR3 contains 15 residues. The V and J ends lost 6 bases and 0 bases respectively, with 12 bases between them.